The sequence of this TCR beta chain was determined in a study of response to subunit inactivated influenza vaccine. One entry per CDR3 protein, called by TCRdb with MiXCR from the RT-PCR reads. The table includes roughly 540,000 distinct CDR3 sequences, roughly 25% detected once. Germline values: CDR1 SNHLY, CDR2 FYNNEI. V was trimmed by 7 bases and J by 8 bases, leaving 9 bases between them. The CDR3 loop spans 11 amino acids. The data also belong to a second study, concerning T cells expressing NK-cell markers. According to that study: Production of TCR beta cDNA relied on 5'RACE template switching with UMIs. In a few donors, these clonotypes also led the CD3+CD56-NKG2C+ fraction.

V is TRBV2 and J is TRBJ2-1, with D possibly matching TRBD2 (6 bases). The clonotype comes from a man in his fifties who received an inactivated influenza vaccine. Material: CD4+ T cells sorted from PBMCs, obtained 12 days after vaccination. CDR3 nucleotides: TGTGCCAGCACGAGCGGGTATGAGCAGTTCTTC. It yields the protein CASTSGYEQFF.